The 30 T cell receptor beta chains below come from one sample, sequenced in a study of monozygotic twins with inflammatory bowel disease. TCRdb reprocessed the 5' RACE reads and stores each CDR3 protein as one record, lacking DNA. The sample yields about 450,000 distinct CDR3 sequences, of which the top ten take up about 2.2%. The sample consisted of blood. Receptors were obtained from a human donor with ulcerative colitis or Crohn's disease, or a healthy co-twin of an affected twin (not recorded which).

The chain recombines TRBV5-1 with TRBJ2-5; TCRdb lists TRBD2, though no DNA is available to test this call. The CDR3 totals 16 residues. Germline values: CDR1 SGHRS, CDR2 YFSETQ. The CDR3 reads CASSLYTSGRGETQYF.

V and J are TRBV18 and TRBJ1-5. Germline assignment: CDR1 KGHSH and CDR2 LQKENI. CDR3 length: 15 amino acids. CDR3 region: CASSPPTGGEGPQHF.

The rearrangement uses TRBV4-1 and TRBJ1-2; TCRdb returns TRBD1, unconfirmable since there is no DNA. The germline V gene encodes CDR1 MGHRA and CDR2 YSYEKL. This CDR3 is 13 amino acids long. CDR3 loop: CASSQLGTGPTAF.

The chain employs TRBV20-1 and TRBJ2-1; TCRdb proposes TRBD1, but this gene call is untestable without DNA. CDR3 length: 13 amino acids. Germline V gene sequence: CDR1 DFQATT, CDR2 SNEGSKA (reference sequence). CDR3: CSVPKGSYNEQFF.

This chain joins TRBV11-1 and TRBJ1-1; lacking DNA, the TRBD1 call made by TCRdb goes unchecked. This CDR3 comprises 19 residues. The germline V gene has CDR1 SGHAT and CDR2 FQDESV (reference sequence). The CDR3 loop reads CASSQALGAGTGITAEAFF. The variable domain in full, completed from reference TRBV11-1 and TRBJ1-1, reads EAEVAQSPRYKITEKSQAVAFWCDPISGHATLYWYRQILGQGPELLVQFQDESVVDDSQLPKDRFSAERLKGVDSTLKIQPAELGDSAMYLCASSQALGAGTGITAEAFFGQGTRLTVV.

This chain connects TRBV18 to TRBJ2-6; the D call from TCRdb, TRBD1, cannot be confirmed without DNA. The CDR3 is made up of 18 amino acids. Germline V gene lookup returns CDR1 KGHSH and CDR2 LQKENI. This CDR3 reads CASSPPGQGRSGANVLTF.

The chain employs TRBV6-2 or TRBV6-3 and TRBJ2-1; TCRdb calls TRBD2, which cannot be checked without DNA. This CDR3 is built from 16 residues. Germline CDR1 MNHEY, CDR2 SVGEGT. Here the CDR3 reads CASTNSGTSGNNEQFF.

V usage is TRBV10-3 and J usage is TRBJ2-2. Germline lookup yields CDR1 ENHRY and CDR2 SYGVKD. CDR3 length: 14 residues. The CDR3 spells CAISVHENTGELFF.

V is TRBV20-1 and J is TRBJ1-4. Per germline, CDR1 DFQATT and CDR2 SNEGSKA (reference sequence). This CDR3 spans 13 amino acids. The CDR3 protein is CSARVRAEGKLFF.

This chain joins TRBV6-1 and TRBJ2-5; lacking DNA, the TRBD2 call made by TCRdb goes unchecked. Germline CDR1 and CDR2: MNHNS and SASEGT. The CDR3 contains 15 residues. CDR3 loop: CASSRSGGSQETQYF.

The chain carries TRBV7-6 and TRBJ2-1; checking the TCRdb D call of TRBD2 is not possible without DNA. The CDR3 extends over 17 amino acids. The germline gives CDR1 SGHVS, CDR2 FNYEAQ. The CDR3 region is CASRPASGQGGYNEQFF.

The gene calls are TRBV4-2 and TRBJ2-1. Germline V CDR1 and CDR2: LGHNA, YNFKEQ. The CDR3 length is 14 residues. The CDR3 region is CASSQDPLANEQFF.

The chain recombines TRBV7-9 with TRBJ2-1; TCRdb indicates TRBD1, and absent DNA this call remains unverified. The CDR3 runs 15 residues. Germline V lookup: CDR1 SEHNR, CDR2 FQNEAQ (reference sequence). CDR3 residues: CASSPGQGGSNEQFF.

The rearrangement uses TRBV20-1 and TRBJ2-7; lacking DNA, the TRBD1 call made by TCRdb goes unchecked. In germline, CDR1 is DFQATT, CDR2 SNEGSKA (reference sequence). The CDR3 runs to 11 residues. CDR3 sequence reads: CSWTVRSEQYF.

This rearrangement joins TRBV5-1 to TRBJ1-6; TCRdb names TRBD1, which stays unverified in the absence of DNA. Germline loops: CDR1 SGHRS, CDR2 YFSETQ. The CDR3 is made up of 14 amino acids. The CDR3 region is CASSLETEGSPLHF.

This sequence joins TRBV5-1 and TRBJ1-1; there is no DNA to check the TCRdb D call of TRBD1. Germline V gene data show CDR1 as SGHRS and CDR2 as YFSETQ. The CDR3 has 15 amino acids. The CDR3 sequence: CASSAGQTLNTEAFF.

The chain has TRBV7-8 and TRBJ2-3; no DNA is available, so the TRBD2 call from TCRdb remains unchecked. The CDR3 consists of 15 residues. Germline CDR1 SGHVS, CDR2 FQNEAQ. The CDR3 loop reads CATIRTSGSTDTQYF.

This chain links TRBV14 with TRBJ1-1. CDR3 length: 13 residues. Per the germline V gene, CDR1 is SGHDN and CDR2 is FVKESK. CDR3 sequence reads: CASSWDINTEAFF.

This chain links TRBV5-5 with TRBJ2-1; TCRdb picks TRBD1, but there is no DNA to check that call. Germline-derived CDR1 and CDR2 are SGHKS and YYEKEE (reference sequence). The CDR3 is 15 amino acids. CDR3 protein: CASSLATGGYNEQFF.

The chain employs TRBV7-9 and TRBJ2-7. CDR1 is SEHNR, CDR2 FQNEAQ, per germline (reference sequence). This CDR3 is built from 13 residues. The CDR3 here is CASSYPATYEQYF.

The rearrangement joins TRBV9 to TRBJ2-3; TCRdb names TRBD2, which stays unverified in the absence of DNA. Germline V gives CDR1 SGDLS, CDR2 YYNGEE. The CDR3 has 14 amino acids. This chain's CDR3 is CASSASRDENTQYF.

CDR3 loop: CASSHRGPYEQYF. The chain employs TRBV3-1 and TRBJ2-7; the D call of TRBD1 rests on TCRdb alone, since no DNA is present to check it. The length of the CDR3 is 13 residues. Germline values: CDR1 LGHDT, CDR2 YNNKEL (reference sequence).

The chain uses TRBV20-1 and TRBJ2-2; with no DNA, the TCRdb D assignment of TRBD2 cannot be verified. There are 15 residues in the CDR3. The V gene's germline CDR1 is DFQATT and CDR2 SNEGSKA (reference sequence). The CDR3 reads CSARDQSGLPGELFF.

The rearrangement joins TRBV9 to TRBJ1-5; TCRdb returns TRBD1, unconfirmable since there is no DNA. This CDR3 contains 14 residues. CDR1 SGDLS and CDR2 YYNGEE come from the germline V gene. CDR3 sequence reads: CASSVGQGAQPQHF.

This chain uses TRBV9 with TRBJ2-7; TCRdb's D gene call, TRBD1, goes unchecked for lack of DNA. This CDR3 region has 15 residues. Germline V gene lookup returns CDR1 SGDLS and CDR2 YYNGEE. The CDR3 sequence: CASSLRTGDYDEQYF.

The chain recombines TRBV30 with TRBJ2-1; TCRdb reports TRBD2, a call that lacks DNA to check it against. Per the germline V gene, CDR1 is GTSNPN and CDR2 is SVGIG (reference sequence). The CDR3 extends over 13 amino acids. This CDR3 reads CASSWGREGEQFF.

The chain has TRBV6-6 and TRBJ1-6. CDR3 length: 14 residues. The germline V gene encodes CDR1 MNHNY and CDR2 SVGAGI (reference sequence). The CDR3 loop reads CASSPTAEGSPLHF.

V is TRBV18 and J is TRBJ2-7; TCRdb's D call, TRBD2, is unchecked because there is no DNA. Germline V gene data show CDR1 as KGHSH and CDR2 as LQKENI. The length of the CDR3 is 12 residues. CDR3 amino acids: CASSRSTYEQYF.

The CDR3 reads CSVEKGTGYGYTF. The chain employs TRBV29-1 and TRBJ1-2; TCRdb designates TRBD1, a call that cannot be tested without DNA. The length of the CDR3 is 13 residues. In germline, CDR1 is SQVTM, CDR2 ANQGSEA.

The chain employs TRBV7-2 and TRBJ2-5; TCRdb's D gene call, TRBD2, goes unchecked for lack of DNA. The CDR3 spans 14 residues. Germline V gives CDR1 SGHTA, CDR2 FQGNSA. Here the CDR3 reads CASSPLAIGETQYF.